This T cell receptor (beta chain) was sequenced during a study of breast tumors, draining lymph nodes, adjacent tissues. General study points: Luminal-like breast cancer showed significantly greater tumor-nontumor repertoire similarity than basal-like breast cancer did. Tumor repertoires ranked between lymph nodes and nontumor tissue in diversity, with V and J gene preferences. Data fit most tumor T cells coming from lymph node, expanding in tumor.

Breast cancer patients provided tissue from their axillary draining lymph nodes. J gave up 4 bases and V 3 bases, and 11 bases lay outside the gene matches. Germline lookup yields CDR1 DFQATT and CDR2 SNEGSKA (reference sequence). This CDR3 has 16 residues. TCRdb independently ran MiXCR on the multiplex PCR reads; one entry per CDR3 protein. The sample shows approximately 280,000 distinct CDR3 sequences, 30% to 35% of them seen only once. Worth noting for this clonotype: The antigen is not known.

The rearrangement joins TRBV20-1 to TRBJ2-7; 11 bases match TRBD2. Source material: axillary lymph node tissue. The TCR originated in a female donor with breast cancer. Some clones in this sample may be carry-over from other donors' samples. CDR3 residues: CSASRLGLAAGYEQYF. CDR3 coding DNA: TGCAGTGCTAGCCGATTGGGACTAGCGGCAGGTTACGAGCAGTACTTC.